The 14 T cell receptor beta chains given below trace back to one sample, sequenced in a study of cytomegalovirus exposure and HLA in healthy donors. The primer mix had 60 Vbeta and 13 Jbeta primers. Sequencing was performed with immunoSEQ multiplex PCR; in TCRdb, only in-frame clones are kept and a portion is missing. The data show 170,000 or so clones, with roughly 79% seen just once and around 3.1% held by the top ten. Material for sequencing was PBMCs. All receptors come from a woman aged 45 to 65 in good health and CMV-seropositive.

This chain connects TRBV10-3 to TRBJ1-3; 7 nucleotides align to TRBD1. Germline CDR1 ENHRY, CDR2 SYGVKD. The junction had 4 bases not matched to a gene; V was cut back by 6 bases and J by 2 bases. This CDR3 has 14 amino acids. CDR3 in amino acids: CAISDRVPGNTIYF. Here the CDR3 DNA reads TGTGCCATCAGCGACAGGGTGCCTGGAAACACCATATATTTT.

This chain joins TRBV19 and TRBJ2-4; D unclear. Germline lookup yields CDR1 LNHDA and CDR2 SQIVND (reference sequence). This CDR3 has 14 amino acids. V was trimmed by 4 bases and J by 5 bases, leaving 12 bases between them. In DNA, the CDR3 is TGTGCCAGTAGTACCCCCCGTTCGGAAAACATTCAGTACTTC. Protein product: CASSTPRSENIQYF.

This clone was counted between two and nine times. The CDR3 DNA is TGTGCCAGCGGAGTTAATCAGCCCCAGCATTTT. Protein product: CASGVNQPQHF. The chain has TRBV6-1 and TRBJ1-5; D not resolved. Germline V gene data show CDR1 as MNHNS and CDR2 as SASEGT. Trimming took off 8 bases at V and 4 bases at J, with 6 bases between the two ends. The CDR3 runs to 11 residues.

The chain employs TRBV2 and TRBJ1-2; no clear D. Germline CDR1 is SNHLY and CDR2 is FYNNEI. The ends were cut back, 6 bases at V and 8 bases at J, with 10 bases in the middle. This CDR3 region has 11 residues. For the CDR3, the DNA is TGTGCCAGCAGCCCTTTCAGAGGCTACACCTTC. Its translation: CASSPFRGYTF.

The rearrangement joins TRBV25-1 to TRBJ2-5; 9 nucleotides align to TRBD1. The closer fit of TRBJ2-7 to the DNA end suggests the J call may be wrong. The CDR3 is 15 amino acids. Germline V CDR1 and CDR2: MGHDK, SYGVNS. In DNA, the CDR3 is TGTGCCAGCAGGACGTCGGGACAGGGTCTTCCCGAGCAGTACTTC. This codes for CASRTSGQGLPEQYF.

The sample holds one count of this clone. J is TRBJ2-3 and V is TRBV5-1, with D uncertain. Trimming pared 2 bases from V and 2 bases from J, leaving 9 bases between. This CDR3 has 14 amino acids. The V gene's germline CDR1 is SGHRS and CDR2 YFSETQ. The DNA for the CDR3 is TGCGCCAGCAGCTTTCTAGACCCCACAGATACGCAGTATTTT. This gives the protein CASSFLDPTDTQYF. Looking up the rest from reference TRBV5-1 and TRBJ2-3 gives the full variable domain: KAGVTQTPRYLIKTRGQQVTLSCSPISGHRSVSWYQQTPGQGLQFLFEYFSETQRNKGNFPGRFSGRQFSNSRSEMNVSTLELGDSALYLCASSFLDPTDTQYFGPGTRLTVL.

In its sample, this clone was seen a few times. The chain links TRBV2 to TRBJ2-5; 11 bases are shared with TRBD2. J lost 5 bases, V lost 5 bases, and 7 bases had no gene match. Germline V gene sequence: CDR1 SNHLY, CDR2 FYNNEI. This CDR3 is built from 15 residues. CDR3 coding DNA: TGTGCCAGCAGTTTGACTAGCGGGACGGGGGAGACCCAGTACTTC. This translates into CASSLTSGTGETQYF.

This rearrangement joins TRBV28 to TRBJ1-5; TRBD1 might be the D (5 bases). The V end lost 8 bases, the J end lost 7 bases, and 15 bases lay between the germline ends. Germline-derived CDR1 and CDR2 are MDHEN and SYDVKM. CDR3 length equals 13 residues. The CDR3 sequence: CASSGTEGQPQHF. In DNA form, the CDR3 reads TGTGCCAGCTCTGGGACGGAGGGGCAGCCCCAGCATTTT. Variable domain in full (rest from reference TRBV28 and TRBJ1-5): DVKVTQSSRYLVKRTGEKVFLECVQDMDHENMFWYRQDPGLGLRLIYFSYDVKMKEKGDIPEGYSVSREKKERFSLILESASTNQTSMYLCASSGTEGQPQHFGDGTRLSIL.

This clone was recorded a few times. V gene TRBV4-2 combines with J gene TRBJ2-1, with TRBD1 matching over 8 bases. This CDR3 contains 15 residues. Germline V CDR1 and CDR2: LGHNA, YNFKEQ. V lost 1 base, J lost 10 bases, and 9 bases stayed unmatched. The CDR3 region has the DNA TGTGCCAGCAGCCAAGGGGCAGGGGGCTTAAGCGAGCAGTTCTTC. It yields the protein CASSQGAGGLSEQFF.

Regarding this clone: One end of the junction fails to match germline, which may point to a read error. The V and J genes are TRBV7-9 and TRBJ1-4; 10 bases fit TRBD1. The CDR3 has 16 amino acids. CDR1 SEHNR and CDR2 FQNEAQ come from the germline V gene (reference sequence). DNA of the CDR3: TGTTCCAGCAGCCTCCCGGGTGGGACAGGGGCTGAAAAACTGTTTTTT. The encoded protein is CSSSLPGGTGAEKLFF.

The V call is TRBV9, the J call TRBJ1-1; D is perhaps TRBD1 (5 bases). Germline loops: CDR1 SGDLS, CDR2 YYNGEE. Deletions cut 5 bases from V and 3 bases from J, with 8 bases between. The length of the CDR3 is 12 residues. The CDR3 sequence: CASSGGDTEAFF. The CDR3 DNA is TGTGCCAGCAGTGGGGGGGACACTGAAGCTTTCTTT.

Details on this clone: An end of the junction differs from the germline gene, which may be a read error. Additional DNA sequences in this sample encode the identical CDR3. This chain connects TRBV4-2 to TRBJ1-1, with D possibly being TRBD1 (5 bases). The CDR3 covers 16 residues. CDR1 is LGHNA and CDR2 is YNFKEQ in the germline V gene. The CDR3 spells CASSQGIRISDTEAFF. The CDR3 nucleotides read TGTGCCAGCAGCCAAGGCATCCGTATATCGGACACTGAGGCTTTCTTT.

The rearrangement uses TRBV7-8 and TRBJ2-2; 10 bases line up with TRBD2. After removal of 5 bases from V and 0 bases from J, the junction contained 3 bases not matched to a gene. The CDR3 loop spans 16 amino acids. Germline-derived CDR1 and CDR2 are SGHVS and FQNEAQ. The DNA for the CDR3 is TGTGCCAGCAGCGCTGGGACTAGCGCGAACACCGGGGAGCTGTTTTTT. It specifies CASSAGTSANTGELFF.

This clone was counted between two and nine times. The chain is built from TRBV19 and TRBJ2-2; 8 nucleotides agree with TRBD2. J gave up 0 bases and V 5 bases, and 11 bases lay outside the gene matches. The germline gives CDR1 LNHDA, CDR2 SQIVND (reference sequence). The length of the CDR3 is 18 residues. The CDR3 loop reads CASSGWWTAGANTGELFF. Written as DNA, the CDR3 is TGTGCCAGTAGTGGCTGGTGGACAGCGGGGGCGAACACCGGGGAGCTGTTTTTT.